Reported below is one TCR beta chain. Its matching antigen is unknown. The sample originates from a study of T-cell memory formation after mild COVID-19. Turning to the study itself: There were largely donor-specific TCR clusters.

The CDR3 totals 12 residues. V was clipped by 6 bases and J by 3 bases, with 6 bases between them. Germline loops: CDR1 MNHEY, CDR2 SVGAGI. Notes on the study in general: Researchers could not confirm that second-wave clones peaking on day 37 targeted SARS-CoV-2. Clones that got smaller from day 15 to 85 had even CD4/CD8, while clones growing later tipped toward CD4+. The appearance of some responding clones in pre-infection memory suggested that cross-reactive memory joined.

TCRdb used MiXCR to reprocess the 5' RACE reads, holding one entry per CDR3 protein. The sample holds more than 250,000 distinct CDR3 sequences, about a sixth seen once. This chain connects TRBV6-5 to TRBJ1-5; no reliable D call. Source material: PBMCs or a T cell subset sorted from them (not recorded which). This sequence originates from a man between 18 and 35 years old who had mild COVID-19 (a few samples of this study predate the infection). Cell type and time point are not known. CDR3 coding DNA: TGTGCCAGCAGCCACCCCAATCAGCCCCAGCATTTT. This codes for CASSHPNQPQHF.